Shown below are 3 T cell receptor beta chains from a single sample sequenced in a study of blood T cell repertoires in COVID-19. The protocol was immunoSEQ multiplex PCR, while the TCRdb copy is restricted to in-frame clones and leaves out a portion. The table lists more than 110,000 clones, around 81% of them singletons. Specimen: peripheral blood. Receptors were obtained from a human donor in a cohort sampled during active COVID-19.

The CDR3 region has the DNA TGTGCCACCGGGACAGATAACACCGGGGAGCTGTTTTTT. Amino acids: CATGTDNTGELFF. The rearrangement links TRBV24-1 to TRBJ2-2; 7 bases map to TRBD1. Germline V gene sequence: CDR1 KGHDR, CDR2 SFDVKD. The ends lost 9 bases at V and 2 bases at J; junction bases unmatched: 2. CDR3 size: 13 residues.

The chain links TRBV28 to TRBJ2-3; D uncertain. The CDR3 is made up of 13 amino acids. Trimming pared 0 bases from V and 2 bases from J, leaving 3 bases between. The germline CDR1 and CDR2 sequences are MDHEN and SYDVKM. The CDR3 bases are TGTGCCAGCAGTTTATGGGCCACAGATACGCAGTATTTT. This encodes CASSLWATDTQYF.

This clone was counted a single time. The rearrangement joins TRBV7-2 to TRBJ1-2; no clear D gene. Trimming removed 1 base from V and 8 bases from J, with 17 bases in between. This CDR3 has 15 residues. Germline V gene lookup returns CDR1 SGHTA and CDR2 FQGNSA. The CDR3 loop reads CASSLDTGFVRGYTF. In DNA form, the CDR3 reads TGTGCCAGCAGCTTAGATACGGGGTTTGTCAGGGGCTACACCTTC. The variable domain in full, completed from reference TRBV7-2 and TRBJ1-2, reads GAGVSQSPSNKVTEKGKDVELRCDPISGHTALYWYRQSLGQGLEFLIYFQGNSAPDKSGLPSDRFSAERTGGSVSTLTIQRTQQEDSAVYLCASSLDTGFVRGYTFGSGTRLTVV.